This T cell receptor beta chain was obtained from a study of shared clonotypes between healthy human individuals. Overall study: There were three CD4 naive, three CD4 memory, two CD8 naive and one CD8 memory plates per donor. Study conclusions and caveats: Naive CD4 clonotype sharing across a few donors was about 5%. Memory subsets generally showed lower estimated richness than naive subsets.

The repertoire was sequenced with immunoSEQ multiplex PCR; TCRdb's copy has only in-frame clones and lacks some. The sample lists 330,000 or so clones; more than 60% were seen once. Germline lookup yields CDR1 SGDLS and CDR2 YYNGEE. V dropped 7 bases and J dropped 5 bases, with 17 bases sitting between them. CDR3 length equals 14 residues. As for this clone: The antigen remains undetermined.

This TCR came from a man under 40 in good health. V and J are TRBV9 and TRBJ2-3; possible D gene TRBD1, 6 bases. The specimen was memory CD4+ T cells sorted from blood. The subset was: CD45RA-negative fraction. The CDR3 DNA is TGTGCCAGCGACGAAGGGGGAGTGAGAGATACGCAGTATTTT. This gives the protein CASDEGGVRDTQYF.